This T cell receptor (beta chain) was captured by sequencing in a study of shared clonotypes between healthy human individuals. Overall study context: Per donor, CD8 memory used one plate, CD8 naive used two, CD4 memory used three and CD4 naive used three.

Points from the study as a whole: Larger estimated richness was generally recorded for naive subsets relative to memory subsets.

With regard to this clone: Its target is unknown.

The V gene lost 0 bases and the J gene lost 1 base, with 7 bases spanning the gap. Germline CDR1 SGHNT, CDR2 YYREEE (reference sequence). The CDR3 covers 14 residues. The genomic DNA of each subset was split evenly across several immunoSEQ plates. Sorted-subset replicate PCR reactions contained roughly 200 ng DNA, corresponding to around 30,000 T cell genomes. The protocol was immunoSEQ multiplex PCR, while the TCRdb copy is restricted to in-frame clones and leaves out a portion. The sample carries hundreds of thousands of clones, around 73% recorded once. The V gene is TRBV5-4, the J gene TRBJ1-1; no firm D call. This receptor was obtained from a young woman in good health. Sequenced sample: memory CD4+ T cells sorted from blood. Indicated subset: CD45RA-negative fraction. For the CDR3, the DNA is TGTGCCAGCAGCTTGGTGGCAGCGAACACTGAAGCTTTCTTT. Translated: CASSLVAANTEAFF.